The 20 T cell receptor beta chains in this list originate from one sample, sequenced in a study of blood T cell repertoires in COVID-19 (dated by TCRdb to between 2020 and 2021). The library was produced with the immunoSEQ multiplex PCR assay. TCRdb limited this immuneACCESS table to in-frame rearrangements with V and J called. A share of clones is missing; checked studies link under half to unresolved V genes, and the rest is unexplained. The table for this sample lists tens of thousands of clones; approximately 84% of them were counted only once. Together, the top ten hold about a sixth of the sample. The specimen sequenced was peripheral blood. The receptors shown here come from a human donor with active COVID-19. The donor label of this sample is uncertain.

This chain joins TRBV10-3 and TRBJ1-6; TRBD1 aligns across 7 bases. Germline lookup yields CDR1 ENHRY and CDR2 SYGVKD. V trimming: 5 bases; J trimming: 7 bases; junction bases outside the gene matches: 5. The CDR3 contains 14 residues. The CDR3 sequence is CAISRDRVNSPLHF. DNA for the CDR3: TGTGCCATCAGTCGGGACAGAGTGAATTCACCCCTCCACTTT.

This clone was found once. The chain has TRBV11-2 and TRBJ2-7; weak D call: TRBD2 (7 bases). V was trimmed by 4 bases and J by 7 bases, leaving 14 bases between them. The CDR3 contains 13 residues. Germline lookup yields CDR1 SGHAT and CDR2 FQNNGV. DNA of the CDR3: TGTGCCAGCAGCTCAACGGGGGGCCGGGAGCAGTACTTC. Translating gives CASSSTGGREQYF.

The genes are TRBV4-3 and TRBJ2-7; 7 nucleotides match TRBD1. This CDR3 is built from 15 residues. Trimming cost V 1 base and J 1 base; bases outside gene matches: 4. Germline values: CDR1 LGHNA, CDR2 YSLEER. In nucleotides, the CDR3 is TGCGCCAGCAGCCAAGCAGGGGGACAATCCTACGAGCAGTACTTC. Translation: CASSQAGGQSYEQYF.

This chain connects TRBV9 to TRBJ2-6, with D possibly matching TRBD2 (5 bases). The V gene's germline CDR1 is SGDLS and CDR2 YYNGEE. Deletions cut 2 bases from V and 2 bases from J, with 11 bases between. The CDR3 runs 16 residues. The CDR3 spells CASSVQDWAGANVLTF. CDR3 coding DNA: TGTGCCAGCAGCGTTCAGGACTGGGCTGGGGCCAACGTCCTGACTTTC.

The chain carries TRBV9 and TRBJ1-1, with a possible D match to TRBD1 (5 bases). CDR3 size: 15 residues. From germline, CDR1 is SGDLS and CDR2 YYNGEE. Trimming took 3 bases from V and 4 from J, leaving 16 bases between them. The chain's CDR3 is CASSGGTTGVTEAFF. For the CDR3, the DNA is TGTGCCAGCAGCGGGGGGACTACAGGTGTCACTGAAGCTTTCTTT.

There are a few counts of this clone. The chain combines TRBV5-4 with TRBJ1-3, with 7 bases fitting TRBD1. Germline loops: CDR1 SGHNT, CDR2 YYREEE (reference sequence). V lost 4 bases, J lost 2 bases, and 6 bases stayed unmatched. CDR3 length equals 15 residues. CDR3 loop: CASSLQGKTGNTIYF. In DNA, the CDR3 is TGTGCCAGCAGCCTACAGGGGAAGACTGGAAACACCATATATTTT.

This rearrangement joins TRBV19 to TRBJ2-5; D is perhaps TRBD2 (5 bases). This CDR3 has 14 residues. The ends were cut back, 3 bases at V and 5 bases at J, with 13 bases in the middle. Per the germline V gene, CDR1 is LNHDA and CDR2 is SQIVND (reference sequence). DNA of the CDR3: TGTGCCAGTAGTATGTCTCCGGGGAGCGAGACCCAGTACTTC. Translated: CASSMSPGSETQYF.

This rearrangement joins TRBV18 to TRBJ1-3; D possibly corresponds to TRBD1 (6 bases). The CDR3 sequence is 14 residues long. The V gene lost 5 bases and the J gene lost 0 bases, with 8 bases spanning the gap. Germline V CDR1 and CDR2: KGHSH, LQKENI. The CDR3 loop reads CASSTGTSGNTIYF. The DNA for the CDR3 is TGTGCCAGCTCAACAGGGACCTCTGGAAACACCATATATTTT.

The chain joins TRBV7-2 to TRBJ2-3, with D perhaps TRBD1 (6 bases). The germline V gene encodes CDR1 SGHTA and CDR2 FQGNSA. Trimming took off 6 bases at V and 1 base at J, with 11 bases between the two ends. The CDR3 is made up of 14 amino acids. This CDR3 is CASRETGGTDTQYF. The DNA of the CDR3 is TGTGCCAGCAGGGAGACAGGAGGCACAGATACGCAGTATTTT.

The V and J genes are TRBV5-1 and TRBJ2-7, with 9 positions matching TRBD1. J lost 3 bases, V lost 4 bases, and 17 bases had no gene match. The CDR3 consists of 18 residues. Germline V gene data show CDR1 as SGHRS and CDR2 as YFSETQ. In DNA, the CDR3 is TGCGCCAGCAGCCCGGGACAGGGAAGATCTGGAGGCGGCTACGAGCAGTACTTC. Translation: CASSPGQGRSGGGYEQYF.

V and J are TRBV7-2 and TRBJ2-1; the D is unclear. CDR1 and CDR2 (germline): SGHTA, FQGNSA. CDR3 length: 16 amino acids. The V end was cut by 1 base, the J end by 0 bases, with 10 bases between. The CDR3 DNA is TGTGCCAGCAGCTTAGATAGCACGAGCTCCTACAATGAGCAGTTCTTC. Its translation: CASSLDSTSSYNEQFF.

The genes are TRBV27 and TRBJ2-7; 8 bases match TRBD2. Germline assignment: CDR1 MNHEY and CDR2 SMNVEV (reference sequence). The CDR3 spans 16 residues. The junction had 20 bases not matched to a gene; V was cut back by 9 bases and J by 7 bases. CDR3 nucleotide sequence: TGTGCCAGTTCGCTCCTGAGCGGGAGCGCTACTGGGGAGCAGTACTTC. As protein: CASSLLSGSATGEQYF.

DNA for the CDR3: TGTGCCAGCAGCCCCCGGACAGGGATCTACGAGCAGTACTTC. It is translated as CASSPRTGIYEQYF. This chain connects TRBV13 to TRBJ2-7, with TRBD1 matching over 8 bases. There are 14 residues in the CDR3. The ends lost 5 bases at V and 3 bases at J; junction bases unmatched: 6. Germline values: CDR1 PRHDT, CDR2 FYEKMQ (reference sequence).

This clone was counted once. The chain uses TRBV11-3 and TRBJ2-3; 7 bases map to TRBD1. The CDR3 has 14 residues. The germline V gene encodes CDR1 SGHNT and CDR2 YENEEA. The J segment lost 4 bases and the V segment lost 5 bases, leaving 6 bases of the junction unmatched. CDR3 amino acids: CASSRRDRPDTQYF. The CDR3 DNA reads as TGTGCCAGCAGCCGCCGGGACAGACCAGATACGCAGTATTTT.

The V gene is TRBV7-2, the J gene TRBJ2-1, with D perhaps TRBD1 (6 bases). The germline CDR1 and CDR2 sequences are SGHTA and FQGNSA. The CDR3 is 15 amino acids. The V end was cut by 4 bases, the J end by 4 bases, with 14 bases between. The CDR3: CASSSGQQNYNEQFF. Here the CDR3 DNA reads TGTGCCAGCAGCTCTGGACAGCAGAATTACAATGAGCAGTTCTTC.

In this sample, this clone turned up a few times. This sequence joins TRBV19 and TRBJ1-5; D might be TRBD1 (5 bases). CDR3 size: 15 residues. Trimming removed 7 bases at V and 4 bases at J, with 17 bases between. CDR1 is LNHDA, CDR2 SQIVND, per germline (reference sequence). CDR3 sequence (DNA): TGTGCCAGTACCCCAATAGGAGGGGCAAATCAGCCCCAGCATTTT. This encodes CASTPIGGANQPQHF. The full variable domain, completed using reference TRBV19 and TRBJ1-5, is DGGITQSPKYLFRKEGQNVTLSCEQNLNHDAMYWYRQDPGQGLRLIYYSQIVNDFQKGDIAEGYSVSREKKESFPLTVTSAQKNPTAFYLCASTPIGGANQPQHFGDGTRLSIL.

The CDR3 DNA reads TGTGCCAGCAGTAGGACAGAGACCTCCTACGAGCAGTACTTC. It specifies CASSRTETSYEQYF. The rearrangement joins TRBV6-5 to TRBJ2-7; TRBD1 is a possible D gene (6 bases). V was clipped by 5 bases and J by 0 bases, with 11 bases between them. This CDR3 spans 14 amino acids. Germline V CDR1 and CDR2: MNHEY, SVGAGI.

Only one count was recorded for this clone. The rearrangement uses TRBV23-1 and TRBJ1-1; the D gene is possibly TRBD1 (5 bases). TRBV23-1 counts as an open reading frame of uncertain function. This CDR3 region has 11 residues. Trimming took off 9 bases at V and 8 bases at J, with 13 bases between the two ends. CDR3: CASGGFREAFF. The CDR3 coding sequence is TGCGCCAGTGGGGGGTTTCGAGAAGCTTTCTTT.

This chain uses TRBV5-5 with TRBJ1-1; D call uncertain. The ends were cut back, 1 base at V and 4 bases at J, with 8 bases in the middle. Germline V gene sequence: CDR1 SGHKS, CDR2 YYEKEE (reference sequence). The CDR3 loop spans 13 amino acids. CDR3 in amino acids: CASSLNRGTEAFF. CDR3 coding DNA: TGTGCCAGCAGCTTGAATCGAGGCACTGAAGCTTTCTTT.

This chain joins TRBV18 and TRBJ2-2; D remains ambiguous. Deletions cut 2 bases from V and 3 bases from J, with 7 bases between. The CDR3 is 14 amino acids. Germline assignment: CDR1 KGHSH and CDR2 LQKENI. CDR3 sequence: CASSPGRDTGELFF. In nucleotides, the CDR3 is TGTGCCAGCTCACCAGGGCGAGACACCGGGGAGCTGTTTTTT.